Below, 29 T cell receptor beta chains from the same sample are listed, as sequenced in a study of sequential checkpoint blockade in melanoma. Assay: immunoSEQ multiplex PCR; the TCRdb copy retains only in-frame clones and omits some. This sample has about 1,700 clones, with about three quarters found just once. As to treatment: randomized to nivolumab then ipilimumab (arm A) or the reverse (arm B). The specimen comprised CD8+ T cells sorted from blood (inferred from file names), sampled from a patient given nivolumab and ipilimumab in sequence. All receptors come from a human donor with melanoma.

The chain recombines TRBV2 with TRBJ1-2; perhaps TRBD1 as D (5 bases). CDR1 is SNHLY and CDR2 is FYNNEI in the germline V gene. The CDR3 length is 13 residues. Trimming cost V 4 bases and J 2 bases, with 8 bases left between them. In DNA, the CDR3 is TGTGCCAGCAGTGGGACATCCAACTATGGCTACACCTTC. It translates to CASSGTSNYGYTF.

V is TRBV4-2 and J is TRBJ2-1; 13 nucleotides match TRBD2. The CDR3 extends over 15 amino acids. Germline V gene lookup returns CDR1 LGHNA and CDR2 YNFKEQ. The V segment lost 3 bases and the J segment 6 bases; nucleotides outside the gene matches: 2. Written as DNA, the CDR3 is TGTGCCAGCAGCCAGGGGACTAGCGGGGCCAATGAGCAGTTCTTC. Translation gives CASSQGTSGANEQFF.

This clone was seen a handful of times. The chain is built from TRBV7-9 and TRBJ1-1, with 9 nucleotides matching TRBD1. This CDR3 spans 14 amino acids. After removal of 1 base from V and 7 bases from J, the junction contained 4 bases not matched to a gene. Germline-derived CDR1 and CDR2 are SEHNR and FQNEAQ (reference sequence). CDR3 amino acids: CASSLVSTGGEAFF. The CDR3, as DNA: TGTGCCAGCAGCTTAGTATCGACAGGGGGTGAAGCTTTCTTT.

The chain employs TRBV7-9 and TRBJ1-1; D is unclear. Germline V gives CDR1 SEHNR, CDR2 FQNEAQ (reference sequence). The CDR3 extends over 13 amino acids. Trimming cost V 0 bases and J 2 bases, with 4 bases left between them. DNA for the CDR3: TGTGCCAGCAGCTTAGCTCAAAACACTGAAGCTTTCTTT. Protein: CASSLAQNTEAFF.

This clone was counted only a few times. The rearrangement uses TRBV7-6 and TRBJ2-1; possible D gene TRBD2, 6 bases. The CDR3 covers 14 residues. From germline, CDR1 is SGHVS and CDR2 FNYEAQ. Between the trimmed V and J ends, which lost 0 bases and 7 bases, there was a span of 10 bases. The CDR3 sequence is CASSLAGGQNEQFF. CDR3 nucleotides: TGTGCCAGCAGCTTAGCGGGAGGTCAGAATGAGCAGTTCTTC.

CDR3 region: CASSLPSGVSSYEQYF. CDR3 sequence (DNA): TGCGCCAGCAGCTTGCCTAGCGGGGTAAGCTCCTACGAGCAGTACTTC. The V and J genes are TRBV5-1 and TRBJ2-7; 9 bases match TRBD2. This CDR3 spans 16 amino acids. V was pared by 1 base and J by 0 bases, with 5 bases of the junction left unmatched. The germline CDR1 and CDR2 sequences are SGHRS and YFSETQ.

The rearrangement links TRBV9 to TRBJ1-3; D uncertain. CDR1 is SGDLS and CDR2 is YYNGEE in the germline V gene. Between the trimmed V and J ends, which lost 3 bases and 4 bases, there was a span of 11 bases. This CDR3 contains 14 residues. CDR3 bases: TGTGCCAGCAGCGATTGGGCCACCGGAAACACCATATATTTT. Residues: CASSDWATGNTIYF.

This chain connects TRBV7-2 to TRBJ2-7, with D possibly TRBD1 on 6 matching bases. Trimming cost V 5 bases and J 2 bases, with 19 bases left between them. Per the germline V gene, CDR1 is SGHTA and CDR2 is FQGNSA. The CDR3 spans 16 residues. The DNA of the CDR3 is TGTGCCAGCAGCCGTCGTGGCAGGGGACCCACCTACGAGCAGTACTTC. Amino acids: CASSRRGRGPTYEQYF.

This chain joins TRBV7-9 and TRBJ1-3, with D possibly TRBD1 on 5 matching bases. This CDR3 region has 16 residues. Germline lookup yields CDR1 SEHNR and CDR2 FQNEAQ (reference sequence). V gave up 1 base and J gave up 0 bases, with 10 bases separating them. CDR3 in amino acids: CASSLDQGLSGNTIYF. The CDR3 DNA reads TGTGCCAGCAGCTTAGATCAGGGTCTCTCTGGAAACACCATATATTTT.

This clone was found a few times. The rearrangement links TRBV2 to TRBJ2-1; weak D call: TRBD2 (5 bases). The germline V gene has CDR1 SNHLY and CDR2 FYNNEI. The CDR3 is 14 residues long. The ends were cut back, 7 bases at V and 2 bases at J, with 12 bases in the middle. Written as DNA, the CDR3 is TGTGCCAGCAATACTAGAGTCCCCTACAATGAGCAGTTCTTC. It specifies CASNTRVPYNEQFF. Full variable domain (missing parts from reference TRBV2 and TRBJ2-1): EPEVTQTPSHQVTQMGQEVILRCVPISNHLYFYWYRQILGQKVEFLVSFYNNEISEKSEIFDDQFSVERPDGSNFTLKIRSTKLEDSAMYFCASNTRVPYNEQFFGPGTRLTVL.

The chain combines TRBV9 with TRBJ2-7, with a weak D call TRBD2 (5 bases). With 0 bases removed from V and 0 bases from J, the gap between germline ends came to 13 bases. This CDR3 spans 16 amino acids. Looked up from germline, CDR1 is SGDLS and CDR2 is YYNGEE. The DNA for the CDR3 is TGTGCCAGCAGCGTAGGAGGGAGCCCACTCTCCTACGAGCAGTACTTC. It translates to CASSVGGSPLSYEQYF.

This sequence joins TRBV6-5 and TRBJ2-7, with TRBD2 matching 7 bases. Germline assignment: CDR1 MNHEY and CDR2 SVGAGI. V trimming: 0 bases; J trimming: 2 bases; junction bases outside the gene matches: 4. There are 15 residues in the CDR3. Written as DNA, the CDR3 is TGTGCCAGCAGTTACTCCGGGGAGGGGCCCTACGAGCAGTACTTC. Translation: CASSYSGEGPYEQYF.

The chain has TRBV27 and TRBJ2-7; 7 bases are shared with TRBD1. The germline V gene encodes CDR1 MNHEY and CDR2 SMNVEV (reference sequence). V gave up 4 bases and J gave up 0 bases; unmatched junction bases: 6. This CDR3 has 15 residues. DNA of the CDR3: TGTGCCAGCAGTTCGGACAGGATGAGCTCCTACGAGCAGTACTTC. It codes for CASSSDRMSSYEQYF.

This clone was seen once. This chain links TRBV9 with TRBJ2-1; 10 nucleotides line up with TRBD1. From germline, CDR1 is SGDLS and CDR2 YYNGEE. V trimming: 0 bases; J trimming: 8 bases; junction bases outside the gene matches: 2. This CDR3 spans 14 amino acids. This chain's CDR3 is CASSVGDRGDEQFF. CDR3 sequence (DNA): TGTGCCAGCAGCGTAGGGGACAGGGGTGATGAGCAGTTCTTC.

Of note for this clone: Other DNA sequences in this specimen translate into the identical CDR3. V is TRBV30 and J is TRBJ2-7; D gene uncertain. The germline V gene encodes CDR1 GTSNPN and CDR2 SVGIG (reference sequence). Trimming stripped 1 base from V and 0 bases from J, with 7 bases between. This CDR3 contains 13 residues. The CDR3 DNA sequence: TGTGCCTGGAGTGGTGACAACTCCTACGAGCAGTACTTC. Its translation is CAWSGDNSYEQYF.

The chain has TRBV23-1 and TRBJ2-7; perhaps TRBD2 as D (6 bases). TRBV23-1 is an ORF, and what it does is uncertain. The CDR3 length is 15 residues. V was clipped by 0 bases and J by 1 base, with 10 bases between them. Here the CDR3 reads CASSQSAGKSYEQYF. The CDR3 coding sequence is TGCGCCAGCAGTCAATCGGCGGGGAAATCCTACGAGCAGTACTTC.

The chain has TRBV7-8 and TRBJ2-7; TRBD2 might be the D (6 bases). Trimming pared 5 bases from V and 5 bases from J, leaving 13 bases between. Germline V gene lookup returns CDR1 SGHVS and CDR2 FQNEAQ. The CDR3 spans 13 residues. The CDR3 DNA is TGTGCCAGCAGCCGGTACCGGGGGAACGAGCAGTACTTC. This encodes CASSRYRGNEQYF.

Concerning this clone itself: At one of its ends the junction is not consistent with the germline gene, which may arise from a read error. Different DNA sequences within this sample yield the same CDR3. The CDR3 loop reads CASSLWGAAEAFF. The CDR3 nucleotides are TGTGCCAGTAGTTTATGGGGCGCGGCTGAAGCTTTCTTT. The rearrangement joins TRBV27 to TRBJ1-1; tentatively, D is TRBD1 (5 bases). The germline V gene has CDR1 MNHEY and CDR2 SMNVEV (reference sequence). CDR3 length equals 13 residues.

The chain carries TRBV5-5 and TRBJ2-7, with 7 nucleotides matching TRBD1. The CDR3 runs to 15 residues. The germline V gene has CDR1 SGHKS and CDR2 YYEKEE (reference sequence). V dropped 0 bases and J dropped 7; count of bases not matched to a gene: 10. This CDR3 reads CASSLDRTTGREQYF. The CDR3 bases are TGTGCCAGCAGCTTGGACCGGACGACAGGGCGAGAGCAGTACTTC.

The chain is built from TRBV19 and TRBJ2-7, with a weak D call TRBD1 (6 bases). With 2 bases removed from V and 5 bases from J, the gap between germline ends came to 13 bases. The germline V gene has CDR1 LNHDA and CDR2 SQIVND (reference sequence). The length of the CDR3 is 14 residues. The CDR3 region is CASSITGRGDEQYF. In DNA, the CDR3 is TGTGCCAGTAGTATAACAGGGAGAGGCGACGAGCAGTACTTC.

CDR3 amino acids: CASSLDLSYEQYF. DNA for the CDR3: TGTGCCAGCAGCTTAGACCTATCCTACGAGCAGTACTTC. The chain joins TRBV7-8 to TRBJ2-7; D ambiguous. This CDR3 comprises 13 residues. Trimming took off 1 base at V and 1 base at J, with 5 bases between the two ends. The germline CDR1 and CDR2 sequences are SGHVS and FQNEAQ.

This chain uses TRBV28 with TRBJ2-7; TRBD2 aligns across 13 bases. The V and J ends lost 6 bases and 6 bases, in that order; junction bases with no gene match: 5. This CDR3 region has 14 residues. Germline V CDR1 and CDR2: MDHEN, SYDVKM. The CDR3 loop reads CASSQGLAGLEQYF. CDR3 DNA sequence: TGTGCCAGCAGCCAGGGACTAGCGGGACTCGAGCAGTACTTC.

The rearrangement joins TRBV27 to TRBJ1-1, with D perhaps TRBD1 (5 bases). This CDR3 is 15 amino acids long. The ends were cut back, 7 bases at V and 4 bases at J, with 19 bases in the middle. Germline CDR1 MNHEY, CDR2 SMNVEV (reference sequence). The CDR3 loop reads CASTPGGRRGTEAFF. The CDR3 coding sequence is TGTGCCAGCACGCCCGGGGGGAGGAGGGGCACTGAAGCTTTCTTT.

This rearrangement joins TRBV30 to TRBJ2-1, with 7 bases lining up with TRBD2. The length of the CDR3 is 12 residues. After removal of 2 bases from V and 7 bases from J, the junction contained 2 bases not matched to a gene. Germline V lookup: CDR1 GTSNPN, CDR2 SVGIG (reference sequence). CDR3: CAWSNSGNEQFF. In nucleotides, the CDR3 is TGTGCCTGGAGTAATAGCGGGAATGAGCAGTTCTTC.

The CDR3 nucleotides are TGTGCCAGTAGGGAGACAGTTCTCACCTACGAGCAGTACTTC. It codes for CASRETVLTYEQYF. The rearrangement links TRBV19 to TRBJ2-7, with a tentative D call TRBD1 (5 bases). Germline values: CDR1 LNHDA, CDR2 SQIVND (reference sequence). The V gene lost 6 bases and the J gene lost 2 bases, with 14 bases spanning the gap. CDR3 length: 14 residues.

CDR3 DNA: TGTGCCATCGGAGCGGGCCGTAGCACAGATACGCAGTATTTT. Protein: CAIGAGRSTDTQYF. The chain recombines TRBV15 with TRBJ2-3, with TRBD2 as a possible D gene (6 bases). The CDR3 totals 14 residues. Germline loops: CDR1 LNHNV, CDR2 YYDKDF (reference sequence). Deletions cut 10 bases from V and 0 bases from J, with 14 bases between.

The chain carries TRBV28 and TRBJ1-2, with D maybe TRBD1 (5 bases). The CDR3 length is 13 residues. Germline CDR1 reads MDHEN; CDR2 reads SYDVKM. V dropped 2 bases and J dropped 4 bases, with 8 bases sitting between them. CDR3 coding DNA: TGTGCCAGCAGTTTAGGGGCGAGCTATGGCTACACCTTC. Amino acids: CASSLGASYGYTF.

This sequence joins TRBV19 and TRBJ2-7; D unclear. Trimming shortened V by 2 bases and J by 7 bases, and 12 bases separated the two germline ends. The germline CDR1 and CDR2 sequences are LNHDA and SQIVND (reference sequence). CDR3 length: 13 amino acids. The CDR3 is CASSILRFGEQYF. CDR3 in DNA: TGTGCCAGTAGTATACTGAGATTCGGGGAGCAGTACTTC.

This chain uses TRBV19 with TRBJ2-7, with D maybe TRBD2 (6 bases). Per the germline V gene, CDR1 is LNHDA and CDR2 is SQIVND (reference sequence). V was shortened by 5 bases and J by 3 bases, with 20 bases between the two germline ends. The CDR3 runs 16 residues. The CDR3: CASSVVGSTGNYEQYF. CDR3 sequence (DNA): TGTGCCAGTAGTGTTGTCGGGAGCACGGGTAACTACGAGCAGTACTTC.